Detailed here is one T cell receptor beta chain. The antigen is unknown. Germline-derived CDR1 and CDR2 are LGHNA and YNFKEQ. The CDR3 runs to 16 residues. Trimming removed 1 base from V and 4 bases from J, with 16 bases in between. This sample is part of a study of T cell responses to AZD1222 COVID-19 vaccine. Study-wide results and caveats: Every sample of the repertoires postdated the peak T cell response.

Profiling relied on immunoSEQ multiplex PCR, and the TCRdb table lists in-frame clones only, not all of them. The sample yields about 190,000 clones, around 87% seen once. This clonotype was obtained from an adult in good health. The chain recombines TRBV4-2 with TRBJ2-5; possibly TRBD1 or TRBD2 for D (5 bases each). The material was peripheral blood, obtained on day 0 of MenACWY control vaccination. This chain's CDR3 is CASSQVTGPGGETQYF. The DNA for the CDR3 is TGTGCCAGCAGCCAAGTAACCGGGCCTGGGGGAGAGACCCAGTACTTC.